This T cell receptor (beta chain) was recovered during a study of blood T cell repertoires in COVID-19. With 6 bases clipped from V and 0 bases from J, the junction kept 6 bases outside the gene matches. CDR3 length equals 16 residues. The germline CDR1 and CDR2 sequences are KGHSH and LQKENI. Clones were sequenced by immunoSEQ multiplex PCR, and TCRdb holds only the in-frame ones, with some missing. The profile covers tens of thousands of clones, with 80% to 90% appearing a single time and 40% to 45% taken by the ten largest. This clonotype originated in a woman aged 55-69 years with COVID-19, enrolled during active disease. Sequencing input: peripheral blood. The chain joins TRBV18 to TRBJ2-1; 9 positions agree with TRBD2. The CDR3 reads CASSEFSGSSYNEQFF. The CDR3 coding sequence is TGTGCCAGCTCGGAATTTAGCGGGAGCTCCTACAATGAGCAGTTCTTC.